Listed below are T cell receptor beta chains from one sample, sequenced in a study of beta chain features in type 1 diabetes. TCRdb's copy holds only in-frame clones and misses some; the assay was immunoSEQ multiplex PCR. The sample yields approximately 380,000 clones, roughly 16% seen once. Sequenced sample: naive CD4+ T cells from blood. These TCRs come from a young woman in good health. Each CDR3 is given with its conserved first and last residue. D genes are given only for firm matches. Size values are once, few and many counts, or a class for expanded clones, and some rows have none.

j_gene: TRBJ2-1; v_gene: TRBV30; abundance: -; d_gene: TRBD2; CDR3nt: TGTGCCTGGGCCTTAGCGGGAGGGCCTGTTGAGCAGTTCTTC; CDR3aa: CAWALAGGPVEQFF
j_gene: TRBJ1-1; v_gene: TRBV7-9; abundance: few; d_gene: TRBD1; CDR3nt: TGTGCCAGCAGCTCACCGACAGGGAGGTTGGACACTGAAGCTTTCTTT; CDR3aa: CASSSPTGRLDTEAFF
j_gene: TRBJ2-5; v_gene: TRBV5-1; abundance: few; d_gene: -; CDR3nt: TGCGCCAGTTCCAGGTCCCAAGAGACCCAGTACTTC; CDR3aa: CASSRSQETQYF
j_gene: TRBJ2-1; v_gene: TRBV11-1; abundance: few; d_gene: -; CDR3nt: TGTGCCAGCAGCCCTCCCGGCTACAATGAGCAGTTCTTC; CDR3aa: CASSPPGYNEQFF
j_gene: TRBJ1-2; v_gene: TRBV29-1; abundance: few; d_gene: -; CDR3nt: TGCAGCGCGCAGGGAATCGACACTTTCTATGGCTACACCTTC; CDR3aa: CSAQGIDTFYGYTF
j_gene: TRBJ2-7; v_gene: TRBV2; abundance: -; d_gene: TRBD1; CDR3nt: TGTGCCAGCAGTGAGGGAGGTACAGGGGGTGACGAGCAGTACTTC; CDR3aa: CASSEGGTGGDEQYF
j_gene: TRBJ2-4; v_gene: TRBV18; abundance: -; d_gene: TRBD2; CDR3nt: TGTGCCAGCTCACCACTTCAGCGGGACCCCATCCACATTCAGTACTTC; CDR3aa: CASSPLQRDPIHIQYF
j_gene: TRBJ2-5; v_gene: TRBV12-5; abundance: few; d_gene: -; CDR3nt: TGTGCTAGTGGTCTACAGGGTGCGGAGACCCAGTACTTC; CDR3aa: CASGLQGAETQYF
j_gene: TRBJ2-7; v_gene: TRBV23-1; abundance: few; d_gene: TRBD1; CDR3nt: TGCGCCAGCAGTCTCCTACCCGAGCCGGGACAGGGGGGGGACGAGCAGTACTTC; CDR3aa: CASSLLPEPGQGGDEQYF
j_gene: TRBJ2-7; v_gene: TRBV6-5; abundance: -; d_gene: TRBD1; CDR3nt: TGTGCCAGCACCCGACGATGGACAGGCACCTACGAGCAGTACTTC; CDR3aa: CASTRRWTGTYEQYF
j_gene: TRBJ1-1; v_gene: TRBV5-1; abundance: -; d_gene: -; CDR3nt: TGCGCCAGCAGCTTAGGGGAGGTTGACACTGAAGCTTTCTTT; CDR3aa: CASSLGEVDTEAFF
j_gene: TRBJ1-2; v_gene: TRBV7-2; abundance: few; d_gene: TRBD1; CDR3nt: TGTGCCAGGGACAGGGGACACTATGGCTACACCTTC; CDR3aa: CARDRGHYGYTF
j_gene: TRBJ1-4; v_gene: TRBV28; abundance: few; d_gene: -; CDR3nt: TGTGCCAGCAGCTTCGACAGACATAATGAAAAACTGTTTTTT; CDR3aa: CASSFDRHNEKLFF
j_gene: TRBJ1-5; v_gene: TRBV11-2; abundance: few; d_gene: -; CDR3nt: TGTGCCAGCAGCTTAGATGTGTTAGCTAGTCAGCCCCAGCATTTT; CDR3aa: CASSLDVLASQPQHF
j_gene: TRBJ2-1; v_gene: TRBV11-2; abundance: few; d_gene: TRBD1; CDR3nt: TGTGCCAGCAGCTCTCCGGGACAGATGTACAATGAGCAGTTCTTC; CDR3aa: CASSSPGQMYNEQFF
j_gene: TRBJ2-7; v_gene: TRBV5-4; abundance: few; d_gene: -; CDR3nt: TGTGCCAGCAGCTTCCAGGGGGGATCCTACGAGCAGTACTTC; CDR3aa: CASSFQGGSYEQYF
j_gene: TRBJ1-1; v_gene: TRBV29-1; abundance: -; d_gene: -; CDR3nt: TGCAGCGCCCTAAACACTGAAGCTTTCTTT; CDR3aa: CSALNTEAFF
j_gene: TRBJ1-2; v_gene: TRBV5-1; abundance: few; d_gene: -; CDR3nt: TGCGCCAGCAGCTTAAATCCGTCCTCGTATGGCTACACCTTC; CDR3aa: CASSLNPSSYGYTF
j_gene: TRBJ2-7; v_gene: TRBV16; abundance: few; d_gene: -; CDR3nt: TGTGCCAGCAGCCGCCCAGGATACGAGCAGTACTTC; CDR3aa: CASSRPGYEQYF
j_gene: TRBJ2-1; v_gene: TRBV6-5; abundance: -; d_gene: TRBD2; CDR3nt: TGTGCCAGCAGTTACGGGCGGGAGTATGAGCAGTTCTTC; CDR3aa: CASSYGREYEQFF
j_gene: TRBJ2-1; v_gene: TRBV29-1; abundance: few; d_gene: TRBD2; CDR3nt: TGCAGCGGTGATAGCGGGAGAGACTACAATGAGCAGTTCTTC; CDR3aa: CSGDSGRDYNEQFF
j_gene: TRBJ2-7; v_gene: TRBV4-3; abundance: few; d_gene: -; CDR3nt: TGCGCCAGCAGCCAAGATAGATCTGACTACGAGCAGTACTTC; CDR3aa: CASSQDRSDYEQYF
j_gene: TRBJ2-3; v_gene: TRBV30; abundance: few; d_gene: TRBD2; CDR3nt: TGTGCCTGGAGAGGGCTAGCGGGAGGCCACCCGCAGTATTTT; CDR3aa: CAWRGLAGGHPQYF
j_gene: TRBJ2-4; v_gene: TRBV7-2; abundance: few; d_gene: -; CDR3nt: TGTGCCAGCAGCTTACAAGTGAGCCCCTTAGCCAAAAACATTCAGTACTTC; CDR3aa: CASSLQVSPLAKNIQYF
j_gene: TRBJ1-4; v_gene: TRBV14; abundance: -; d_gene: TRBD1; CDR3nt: TGTGCCAGCAGCGTTCGACAGGGTGGCGGTGAAAAACTGTTTTTT; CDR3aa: CASSVRQGGGEKLFF
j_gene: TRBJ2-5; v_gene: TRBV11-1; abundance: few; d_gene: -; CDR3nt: TGTGCCAGCAGCTTCCGGGGGGCAGAGACCCAGTACTTC; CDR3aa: CASSFRGAETQYF
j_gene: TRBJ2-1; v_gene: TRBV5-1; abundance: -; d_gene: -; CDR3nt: TGCGCCAGCAGCCATCAGGGAAACTCCTACAATGAGCAGTTCTTC; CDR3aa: CASSHQGNSYNEQFF
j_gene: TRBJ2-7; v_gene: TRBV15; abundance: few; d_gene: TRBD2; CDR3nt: TGTGCCACCAGCAGAGTTAGCGGGACACCCGGTCAGTACTTC; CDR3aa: CATSRVSGTPGQYF
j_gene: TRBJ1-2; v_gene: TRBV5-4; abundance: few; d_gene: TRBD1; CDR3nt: TGTGCCAGCAGCTGGGGACAGCTCTATGGCTACACCTTC; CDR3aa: CASSWGQLYGYTF
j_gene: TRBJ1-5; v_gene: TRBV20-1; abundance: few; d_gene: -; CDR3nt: TGCAGTGCTATAGGGGTTCAGCCCCAGCATTTT; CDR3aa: CSAIGVQPQHF
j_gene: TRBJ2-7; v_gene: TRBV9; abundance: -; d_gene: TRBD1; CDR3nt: TGTGCCAGCAGCGAGGGGACAGGGGGCTACGAGCAGTACTTC; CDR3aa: CASSEGTGGYEQYF
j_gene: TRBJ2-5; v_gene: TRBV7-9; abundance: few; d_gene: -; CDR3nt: TGTGCCAGCAGCTTAGCGGGGACACAAGAGACCCAGTACTTC; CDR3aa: CASSLAGTQETQYF
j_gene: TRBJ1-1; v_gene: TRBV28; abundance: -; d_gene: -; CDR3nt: TGTGCCACCTCGATCCCCCCAGTCACTGAAGCTTTCTTT; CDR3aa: CATSIPPVTEAFF
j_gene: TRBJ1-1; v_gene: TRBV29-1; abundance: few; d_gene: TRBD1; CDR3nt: TGCAGCGTTGTTGTACAGGGGGCCTGGAACACTGAAGCTTTCTTT; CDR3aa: CSVVVQGAWNTEAFF
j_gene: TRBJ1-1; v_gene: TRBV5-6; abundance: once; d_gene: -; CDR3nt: TGTGCCAGCAGCTCACAGGGGAACACTGAAGCTTTCTTT; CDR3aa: CASSSQGNTEAFF
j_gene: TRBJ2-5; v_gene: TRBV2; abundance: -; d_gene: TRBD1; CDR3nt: TGTGCCGGTACAGGACAGGGGAAAGAGACCCAGTACTTC; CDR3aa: CAGTGQGKETQYF
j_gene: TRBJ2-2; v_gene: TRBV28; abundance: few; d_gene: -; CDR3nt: TGTGCCAGCAGATCTCCTCAGGGGACCGGGGAGCTGTTTTTT; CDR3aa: CASRSPQGTGELFF
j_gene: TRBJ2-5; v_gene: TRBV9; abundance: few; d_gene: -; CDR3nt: TGTGCCAGCAGCGTAGAAGGCAGGGGACAGACCCAGTACTTC; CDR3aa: CASSVEGRGQTQYF
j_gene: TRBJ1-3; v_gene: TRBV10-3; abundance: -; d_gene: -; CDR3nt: TGTGCCATCAGTGAGACAGTCTCTGGAAACACCATATATTTT; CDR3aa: CAISETVSGNTIYF
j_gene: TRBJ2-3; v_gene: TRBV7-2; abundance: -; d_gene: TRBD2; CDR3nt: TGTGCCAGCAGCCGACTAGCGGGGAGCACAGATACGCAGTATTTT; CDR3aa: CASSRLAGSTDTQYF
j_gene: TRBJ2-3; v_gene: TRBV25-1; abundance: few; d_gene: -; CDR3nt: TGTGCCAGCAGTGAATTCAAGCAGGGCACAGATACGCAGTATTTT; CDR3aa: CASSEFKQGTDTQYF
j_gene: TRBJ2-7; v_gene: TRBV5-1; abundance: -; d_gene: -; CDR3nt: TGCGCCAGCAGCTTGCAGGTTAGCTCCTACGAGCAGTACTTC; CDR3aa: CASSLQVSSYEQYF
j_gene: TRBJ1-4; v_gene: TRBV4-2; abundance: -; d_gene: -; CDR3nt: TGTGCCAGCAGCCAAGGGCAAGGGGGTGAAAAACTGTTTTTT; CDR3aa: CASSQGQGGEKLFF
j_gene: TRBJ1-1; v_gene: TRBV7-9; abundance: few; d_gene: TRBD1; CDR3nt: TGTGCCAGCAGCTCGGGACAGATGAACACTGAAGCTTTCTTT; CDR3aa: CASSSGQMNTEAFF
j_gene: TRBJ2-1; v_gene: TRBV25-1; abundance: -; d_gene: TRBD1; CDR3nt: TGTGCCAGCAGTGCATCCCCAAGGACAGGGGTCCATGAGCAGTTCTTC; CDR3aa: CASSASPRTGVHEQFF
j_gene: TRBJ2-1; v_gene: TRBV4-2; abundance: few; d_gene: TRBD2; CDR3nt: TGTGCCAGCAGCGGGGGGGTCGGCGGGAGGGCCTCCTACAATGAGCAGTTCTTC; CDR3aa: CASSGGVGGRASYNEQFF
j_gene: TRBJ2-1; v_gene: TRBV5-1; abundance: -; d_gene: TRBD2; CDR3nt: TGCGCCAGCAGGTTTCTAGCGGGAGACTACAATGAGCAGTTCTTC; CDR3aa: CASRFLAGDYNEQFF
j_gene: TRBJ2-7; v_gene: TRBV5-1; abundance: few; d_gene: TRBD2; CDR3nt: TGCGCCAGCAGCTTGAACGGGCTAGCGGGAGTTGGTGAGCAGTACTTC; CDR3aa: CASSLNGLAGVGEQYF
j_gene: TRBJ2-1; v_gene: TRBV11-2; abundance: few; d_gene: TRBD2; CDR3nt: TGTGCCAGCAGCAAGGGTGGGAGCGGGAGGGGATACAATGAGCAGTTCTTC; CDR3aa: CASSKGGSGRGYNEQFF
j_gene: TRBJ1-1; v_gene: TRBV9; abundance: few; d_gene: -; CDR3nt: TGTGCCAGCAGCGAACATCCACAGGGCCCAAACACTGAAGCTTTCTTT; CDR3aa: CASSEHPQGPNTEAFF
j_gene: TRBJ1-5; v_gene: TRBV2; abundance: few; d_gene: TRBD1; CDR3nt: TGTGCCAGCAAAGAAACAGGGGGGATTCAGCCCCAGCATTTT; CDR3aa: CASKETGGIQPQHF
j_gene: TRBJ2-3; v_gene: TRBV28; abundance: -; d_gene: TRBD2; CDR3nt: TGTGCCAGCAGTTTGGGGGGAGGGCCTCGGGATACGCAGTATTTT; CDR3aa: CASSLGGGPRDTQYF
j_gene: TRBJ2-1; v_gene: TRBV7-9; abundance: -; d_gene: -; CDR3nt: TGTGCCAGCAGCTTAGAACGGGTTGAGCAGTTCTTC; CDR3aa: CASSLERVEQFF
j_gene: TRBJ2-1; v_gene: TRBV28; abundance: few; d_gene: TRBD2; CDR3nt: TGTGCCAGCGGGACTAGCGGTTACTCCTACAATGAGCAGTTCTTC; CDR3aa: CASGTSGYSYNEQFF